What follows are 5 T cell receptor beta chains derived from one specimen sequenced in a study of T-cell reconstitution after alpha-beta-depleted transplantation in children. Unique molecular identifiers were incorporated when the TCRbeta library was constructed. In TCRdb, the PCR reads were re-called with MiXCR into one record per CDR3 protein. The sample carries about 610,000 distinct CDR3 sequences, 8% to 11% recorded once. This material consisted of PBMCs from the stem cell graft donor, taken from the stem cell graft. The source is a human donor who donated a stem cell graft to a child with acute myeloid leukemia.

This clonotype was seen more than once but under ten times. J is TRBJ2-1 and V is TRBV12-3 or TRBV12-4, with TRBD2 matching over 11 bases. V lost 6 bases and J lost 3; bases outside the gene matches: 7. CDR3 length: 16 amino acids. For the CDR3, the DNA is TGTGCCAGCAGCCAACTAGCGGGAGCGCACTACAATGAGCAGTTCTTC. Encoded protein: CASSQLAGAHYNEQFF.

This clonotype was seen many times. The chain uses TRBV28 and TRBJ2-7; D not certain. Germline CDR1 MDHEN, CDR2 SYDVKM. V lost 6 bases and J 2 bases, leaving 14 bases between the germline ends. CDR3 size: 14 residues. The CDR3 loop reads CASRPVGVTYEQYF. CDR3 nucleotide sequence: TGTGCCAGCAGGCCCGTGGGTGTGACCTACGAGCAGTACTTC.

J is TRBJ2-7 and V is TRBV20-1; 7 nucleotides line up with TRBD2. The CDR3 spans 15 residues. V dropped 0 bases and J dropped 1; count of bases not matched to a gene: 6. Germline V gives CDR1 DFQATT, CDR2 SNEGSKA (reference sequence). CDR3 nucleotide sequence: TGCAGTGCTAGAGAGGAGGGAGGGCCTTCCTACGAGCAGTACTTC. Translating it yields CSAREEGGPSYEQYF.

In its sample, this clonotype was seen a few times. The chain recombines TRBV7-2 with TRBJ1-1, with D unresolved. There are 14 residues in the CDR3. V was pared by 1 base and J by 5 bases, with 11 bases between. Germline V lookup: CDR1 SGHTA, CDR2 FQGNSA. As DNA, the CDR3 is TGTGCCAGCAGCTTAGATCTGGGGAGAACTGAAGCTTTCTTT. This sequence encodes CASSLDLGRTEAFF.

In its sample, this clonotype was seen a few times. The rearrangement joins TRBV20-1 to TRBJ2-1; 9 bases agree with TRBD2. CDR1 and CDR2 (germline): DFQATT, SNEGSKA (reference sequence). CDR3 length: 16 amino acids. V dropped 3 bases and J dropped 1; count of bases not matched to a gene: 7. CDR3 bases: TGCAGTGCTAGCCTCCCAGCGGGAGGATCCTACAATGAGCAGTTCTTC. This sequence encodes CSASLPAGGSYNEQFF.